This paragraph reports one T cell receptor (beta chain). Its antigen is not identified. This record belongs to a study of T-cell memory formation after mild COVID-19. Overall study: Largely donor-specific sequence clusters came from a couple of donors. Overall study findings and caveats: Shrinking CD4+ clones were chiefly CM and EM; CD8+ ones were chiefly EMRA. Confirmation was lacking for SARS-CoV-2 specificity of second-wave clones that peaked on day 37. The appearance of some responding clones in pre-infection memory suggested that cross-reactive memory joined.

TCRdb ran MiXCR on the 5' RACE reads and lists one entry per CDR3 protein. The data contain under 400,000 distinct CDR3 sequences, around 21% of them singletons. Trimming removed 5 bases at V and 10 bases at J, with 8 bases between. This CDR3 region has 11 residues. From germline, CDR1 is SGHVS and CDR2 FQNEAQ. The sample consisted of PBMCs or a T cell subset sorted from them (not recorded which). This chain connects TRBV7-8 to TRBJ2-2; D unresolved. This TCR derives from an adult woman who had mild COVID-19 (a few samples of this study predate the infection). Cell type and time point are not known. The CDR3 nucleotides read TGTGCCAGCAGCCCAACGTTGGAGCTGTTTTTT. This encodes CASSPTLELFF. Drawing the rest from reference TRBV7-8 and TRBJ2-2, the complete variable domain is GAGVSQSPRYKVAKRGQDVALRCDPISGHVSLFWYQQALGQGPEFLTYFQNEAQLDKSGLPSDRFFAERPEGSVSTLKIQRTQQEDSAVYLCASSPTLELFFGEGSRLTVL.